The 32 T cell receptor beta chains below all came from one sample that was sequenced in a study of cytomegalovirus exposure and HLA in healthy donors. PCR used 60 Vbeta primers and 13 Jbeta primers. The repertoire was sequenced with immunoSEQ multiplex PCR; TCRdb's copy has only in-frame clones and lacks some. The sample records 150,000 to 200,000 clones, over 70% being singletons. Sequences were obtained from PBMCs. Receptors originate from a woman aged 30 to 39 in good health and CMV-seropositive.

The CDR3 is CASSEYWTGGSEQYF. DNA for the CDR3: TGTGCCAGCAGTGAATACTGGACAGGGGGGTCCGAGCAGTACTTC. The V and J genes are TRBV6-1 and TRBJ2-7; 10 nucleotides agree with TRBD1. Germline CDR1 reads MNHNS; CDR2 reads SASEGT. Losses at the gene ends were 2 bases for V and 6 bases for J; bases not matched to a gene: 7. The CDR3 consists of 15 residues.

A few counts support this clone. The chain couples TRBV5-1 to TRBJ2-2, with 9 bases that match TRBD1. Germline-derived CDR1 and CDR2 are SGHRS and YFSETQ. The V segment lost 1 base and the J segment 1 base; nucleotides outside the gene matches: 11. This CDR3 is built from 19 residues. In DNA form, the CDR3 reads TGCGCCAGCAGCTTGAGTCGCTTCCGGACAGGGGAGAACACCGGGGAGCTGTTTTTT. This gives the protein CASSLSRFRTGENTGELFF.

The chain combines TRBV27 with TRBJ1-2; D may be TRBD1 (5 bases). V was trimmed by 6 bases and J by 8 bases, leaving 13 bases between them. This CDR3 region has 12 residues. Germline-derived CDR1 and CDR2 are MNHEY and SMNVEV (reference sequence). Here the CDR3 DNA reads TGTGCCAGCAGGGGGGGGGTACAAGGCTACACCTTC. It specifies CASRGGVQGYTF.

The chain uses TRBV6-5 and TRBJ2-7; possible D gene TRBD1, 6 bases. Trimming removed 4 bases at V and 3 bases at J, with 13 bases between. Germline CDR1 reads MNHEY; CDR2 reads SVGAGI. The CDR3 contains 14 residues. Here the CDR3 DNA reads TGTGCCAGCAGTTTATCCAGACAGGTCTACGAGCAGTACTTC. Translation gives CASSLSRQVYEQYF.

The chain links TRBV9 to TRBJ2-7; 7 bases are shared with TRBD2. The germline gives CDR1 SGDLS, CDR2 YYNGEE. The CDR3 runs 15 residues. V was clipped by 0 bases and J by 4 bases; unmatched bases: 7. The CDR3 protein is CASSVGLAVMYEQYF. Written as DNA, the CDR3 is TGTGCCAGCAGCGTAGGGCTAGCGGTAATGTACGAGCAGTACTTC.

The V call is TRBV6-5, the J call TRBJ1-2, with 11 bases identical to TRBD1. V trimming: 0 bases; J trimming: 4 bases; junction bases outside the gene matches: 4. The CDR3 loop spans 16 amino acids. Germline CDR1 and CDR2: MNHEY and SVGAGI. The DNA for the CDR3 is TGTGCCAGCAGTTACTCGGGACAGGGGGTATCCTATGGCTACACCTTC. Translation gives CASSYSGQGVSYGYTF.

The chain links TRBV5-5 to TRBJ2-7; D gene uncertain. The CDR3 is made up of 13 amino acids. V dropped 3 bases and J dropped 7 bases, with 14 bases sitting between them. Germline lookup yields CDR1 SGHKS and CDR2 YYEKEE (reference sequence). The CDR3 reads CASSWRVTLEQYF. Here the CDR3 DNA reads TGTGCCAGCAGCTGGCGCGTGACTTTGGAGCAGTACTTC. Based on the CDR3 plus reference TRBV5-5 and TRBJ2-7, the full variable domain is DAGVTQSPTHLIKTRGQQVTLRCSPISGHKSVSWYQQVLGQGPQFIFQYYEKEERGRGNFPDRFSARQFPNYSSELNVNALLLGDSALYLCASSWRVTLEQYFGPGTRLTVT.

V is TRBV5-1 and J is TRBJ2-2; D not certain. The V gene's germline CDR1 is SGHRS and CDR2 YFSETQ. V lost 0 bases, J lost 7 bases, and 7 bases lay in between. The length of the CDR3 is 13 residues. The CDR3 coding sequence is TGCGCCAGCAGCTTGGAACCGAGCGGGGAGCTGTTTTTT. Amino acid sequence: CASSLEPSGELFF.

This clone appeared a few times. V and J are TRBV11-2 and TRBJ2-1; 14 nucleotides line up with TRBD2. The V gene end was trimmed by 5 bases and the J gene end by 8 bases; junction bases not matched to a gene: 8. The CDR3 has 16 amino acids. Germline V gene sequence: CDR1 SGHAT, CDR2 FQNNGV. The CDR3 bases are TGTGCCAGCAGCAAGGGACTAGCGGGAGTTGTGGATGAGCAGTTCTTC. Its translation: CASSKGLAGVVDEQFF. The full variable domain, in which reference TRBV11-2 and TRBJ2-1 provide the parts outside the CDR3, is EAGVAQSPRYKIIEKRQSVAFWCNPISGHATLYWYQQILGQGPKLLIQFQNNGVVDDSQLPKDRFSAERLKGVDSTLKIQPAKLEDSAVYLCASSKGLAGVVDEQFFGPGTRLTVL.

CDR3 DNA sequence: TGCGCCAGCAGCTTAGGAGACGCTAACTATGGCTACACCTTC. Encoded protein: CASSLGDANYGYTF. The rearrangement joins TRBV5-1 to TRBJ1-2; D call uncertain. Trimming pared 2 bases from V and 0 bases from J, leaving 8 bases between. Looked up from germline, CDR1 is SGHRS and CDR2 is YFSETQ. This CDR3 is built from 14 residues. The whole variable domain, filled in from reference TRBV5-1 and TRBJ1-2, reads KAGVTQTPRYLIKTRGQQVTLSCSPISGHRSVSWYQQTPGQGLQFLFEYFSETQRNKGNFPGRFSGRQFSNSRSEMNVSTLELGDSALYLCASSLGDANYGYTFGSGTRLTVV.

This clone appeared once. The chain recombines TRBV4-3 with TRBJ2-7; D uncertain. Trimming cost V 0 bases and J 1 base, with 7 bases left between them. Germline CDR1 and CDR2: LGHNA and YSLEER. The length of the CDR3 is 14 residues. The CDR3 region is CASSQDPSSYEQYF. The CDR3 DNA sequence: TGCGCCAGCAGCCAAGATCCCAGTTCCTACGAGCAGTACTTC.

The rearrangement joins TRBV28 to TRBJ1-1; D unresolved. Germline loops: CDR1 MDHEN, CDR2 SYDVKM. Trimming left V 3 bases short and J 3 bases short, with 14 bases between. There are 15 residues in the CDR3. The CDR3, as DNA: TGTGCCAGCAGTTTTGTTGGAGGGATCGACACTGAAGCTTTCTTT. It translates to CASSFVGGIDTEAFF. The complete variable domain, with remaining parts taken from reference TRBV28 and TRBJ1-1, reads DVKVTQSSRYLVKRTGEKVFLECVQDMDHENMFWYRQDPGLGLRLIYFSYDVKMKEKGDIPEGYSVSREKKERFSLILESASTNQTSMYLCASSFVGGIDTEAFFGQGTRLTVV.

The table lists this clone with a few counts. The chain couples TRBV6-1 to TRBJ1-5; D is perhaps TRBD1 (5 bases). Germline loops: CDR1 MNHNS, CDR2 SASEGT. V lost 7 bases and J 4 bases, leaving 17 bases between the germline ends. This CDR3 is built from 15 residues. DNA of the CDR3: TGTGCCAGCATAGATTGGCAGGGTAAGAATCAGCCCCAGCATTTT. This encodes CASIDWQGKNQPQHF.

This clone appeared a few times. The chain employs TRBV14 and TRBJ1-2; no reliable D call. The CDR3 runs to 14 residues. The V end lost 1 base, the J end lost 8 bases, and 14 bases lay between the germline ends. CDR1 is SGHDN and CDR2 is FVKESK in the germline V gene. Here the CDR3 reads CASSQADSTTGYTF. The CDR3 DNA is TGTGCCAGCAGCCAAGCCGACTCTACAACGGGCTACACCTTC.

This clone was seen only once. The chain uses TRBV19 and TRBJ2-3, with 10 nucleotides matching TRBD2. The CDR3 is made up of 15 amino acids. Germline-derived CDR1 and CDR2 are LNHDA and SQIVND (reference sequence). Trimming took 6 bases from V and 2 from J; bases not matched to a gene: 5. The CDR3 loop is CASSRTSGNTDTQYF. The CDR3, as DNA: TGTGCCAGTAGCCGCACTAGCGGGAACACAGATACGCAGTATTTT.

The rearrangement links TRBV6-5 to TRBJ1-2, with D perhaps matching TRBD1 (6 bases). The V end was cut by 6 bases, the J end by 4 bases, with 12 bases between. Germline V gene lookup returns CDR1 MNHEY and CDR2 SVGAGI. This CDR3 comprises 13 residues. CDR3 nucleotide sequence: TGTGCCAGCAGACCCATGACAGGCTATGGCTACACCTTC. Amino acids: CASRPMTGYGYTF.

CDR3 region: CASSRTGTGGGETQYF. Written as DNA, the CDR3 is TGTGCCAGCAGCCGTACCGGGACAGGGGGCGGAGAGACCCAGTACTTC. V usage is TRBV11-2 and J usage is TRBJ2-5, with 12 bases fitting TRBD1. Germline V lookup: CDR1 SGHAT, CDR2 FQNNGV. V was pared by 5 bases and J by 4 bases, with 8 bases of the junction left unmatched. The CDR3 length is 16 residues.

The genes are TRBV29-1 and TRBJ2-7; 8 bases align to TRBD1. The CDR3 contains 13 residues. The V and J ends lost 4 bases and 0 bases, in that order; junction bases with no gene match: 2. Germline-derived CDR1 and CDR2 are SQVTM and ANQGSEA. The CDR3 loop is CSVGTGGSYEQYF. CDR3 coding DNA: TGCAGCGTTGGTACAGGGGGCTCCTACGAGCAGTACTTC.

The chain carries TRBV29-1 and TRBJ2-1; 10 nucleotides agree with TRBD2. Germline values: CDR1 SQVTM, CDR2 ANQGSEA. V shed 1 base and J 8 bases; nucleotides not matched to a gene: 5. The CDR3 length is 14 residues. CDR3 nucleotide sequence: TGCAGCGTTGAAGCTAGCGGGAGAGTCCATGAGCAGTTCTTC. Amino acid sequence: CSVEASGRVHEQFF.

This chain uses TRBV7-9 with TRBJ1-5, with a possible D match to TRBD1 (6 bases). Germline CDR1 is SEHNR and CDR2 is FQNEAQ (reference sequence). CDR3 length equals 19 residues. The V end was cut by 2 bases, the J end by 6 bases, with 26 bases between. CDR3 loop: CASSLRGIPGQERSQPQHF. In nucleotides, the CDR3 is TGTGCCAGCAGCTTAAGGGGGATTCCGGGACAAGAACGTTCTCAGCCCCAGCATTTT.

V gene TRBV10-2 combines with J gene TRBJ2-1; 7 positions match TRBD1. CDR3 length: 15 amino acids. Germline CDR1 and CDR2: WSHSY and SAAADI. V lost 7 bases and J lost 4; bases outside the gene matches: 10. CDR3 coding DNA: TGCGCCAGCAATTCGTGGACAGGAGAATACAATGAGCAGTTCTTC. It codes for CASNSWTGEYNEQFF.

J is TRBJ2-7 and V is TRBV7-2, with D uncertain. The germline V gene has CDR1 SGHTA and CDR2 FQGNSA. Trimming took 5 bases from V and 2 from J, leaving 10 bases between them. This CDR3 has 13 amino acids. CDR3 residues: CASSTRDTYEQYF. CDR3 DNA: TGTGCCAGCAGCACCCGAGACACCTACGAGCAGTACTTC. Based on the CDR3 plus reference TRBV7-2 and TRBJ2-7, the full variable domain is GAGVSQSPSNKVTEKGKDVELRCDPISGHTALYWYRQSLGQGLEFLIYFQGNSAPDKSGLPSDRFSAERTGGSVSTLTIQRTQQEDSAVYLCASSTRDTYEQYFGPGTRLTVT.

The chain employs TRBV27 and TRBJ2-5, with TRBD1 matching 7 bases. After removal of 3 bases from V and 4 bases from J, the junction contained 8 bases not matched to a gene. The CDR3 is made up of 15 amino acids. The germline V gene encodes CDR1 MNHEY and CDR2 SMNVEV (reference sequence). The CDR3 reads CASSFWQGELETQYF. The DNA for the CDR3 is TGTGCCAGCAGTTTTTGGCAGGGGGAATTAGAGACCCAGTACTTC.

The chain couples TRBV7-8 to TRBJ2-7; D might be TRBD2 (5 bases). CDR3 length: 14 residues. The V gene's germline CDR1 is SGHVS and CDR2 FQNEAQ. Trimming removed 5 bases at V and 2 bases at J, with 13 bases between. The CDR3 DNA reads TGTGCCAGCAGCCGAGACTGGCGGGCCTACGAGCAGTACTTC. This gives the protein CASSRDWRAYEQYF.

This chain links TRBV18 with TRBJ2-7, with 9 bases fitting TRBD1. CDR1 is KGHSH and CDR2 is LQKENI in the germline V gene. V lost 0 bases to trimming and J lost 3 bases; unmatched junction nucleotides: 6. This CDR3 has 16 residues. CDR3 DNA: TGTGCCAGCTCACCACCCGGGACAGGGAGGAACTACGAGCAGTACTTC. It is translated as CASSPPGTGRNYEQYF.

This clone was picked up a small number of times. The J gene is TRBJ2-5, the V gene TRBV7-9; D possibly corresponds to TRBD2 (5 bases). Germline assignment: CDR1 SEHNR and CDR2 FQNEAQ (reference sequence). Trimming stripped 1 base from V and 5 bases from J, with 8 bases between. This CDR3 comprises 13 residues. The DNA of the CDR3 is TGTGCCAGCAGCTTAGAGGGCGGGGAGACCCAGTACTTC. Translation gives CASSLEGGETQYF. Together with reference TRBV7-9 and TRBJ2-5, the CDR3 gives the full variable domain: DTGVSQNPRHKITKRGQNVTFRCDPISEHNRLYWYRQTLGQGPEFLTYFQNEAQLEKSRLLSDRFSAERPKGSFSTLEIQRTEQGDSAMYLCASSLEGGETQYFGPGTRLLVL.

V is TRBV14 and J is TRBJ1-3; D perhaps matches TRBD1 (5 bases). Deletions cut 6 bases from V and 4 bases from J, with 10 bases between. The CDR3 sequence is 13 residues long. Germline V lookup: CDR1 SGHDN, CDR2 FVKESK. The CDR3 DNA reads TGTGCCAGCAGAAACTGGACAGGAAACACCATATATTTT. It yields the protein CASRNWTGNTIYF.

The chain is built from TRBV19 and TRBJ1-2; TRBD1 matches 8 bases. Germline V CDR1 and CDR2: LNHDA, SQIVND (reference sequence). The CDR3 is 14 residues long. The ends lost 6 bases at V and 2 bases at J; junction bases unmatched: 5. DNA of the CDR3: TGTGCCAGTAGGGACAGGGAAGAAAACTATGGCTACACCTTC. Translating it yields CASRDREENYGYTF.

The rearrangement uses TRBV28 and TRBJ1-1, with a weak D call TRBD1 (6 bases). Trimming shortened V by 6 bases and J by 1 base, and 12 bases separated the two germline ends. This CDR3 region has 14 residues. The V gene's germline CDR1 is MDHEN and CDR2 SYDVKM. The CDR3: CASRRGHQNTEAFF. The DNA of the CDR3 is TGTGCCAGCAGGAGGGGACACCAGAACACTGAAGCTTTCTTT.

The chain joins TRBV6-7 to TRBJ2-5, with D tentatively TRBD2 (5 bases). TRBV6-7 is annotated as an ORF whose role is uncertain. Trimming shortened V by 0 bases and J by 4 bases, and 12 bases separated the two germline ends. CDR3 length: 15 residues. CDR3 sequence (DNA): TGTGCCAGCAGTTACTCGAAGGCAGAGGGAGAGACCCAGTACTTC. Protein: CASSYSKAEGETQYF.

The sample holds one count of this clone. The CDR3 region is CSVEMVLMNTEAFF. The CDR3 bases are TGCAGCGTTGAAATGGTACTGATGAACACTGAAGCTTTCTTT. The chain employs TRBV29-1 and TRBJ1-1, with unresolved D. CDR3 length: 14 residues. Germline V CDR1 and CDR2: SQVTM, ANQGSEA. V was cut by 2 bases and J by 0 bases, with 10 bases left in between.

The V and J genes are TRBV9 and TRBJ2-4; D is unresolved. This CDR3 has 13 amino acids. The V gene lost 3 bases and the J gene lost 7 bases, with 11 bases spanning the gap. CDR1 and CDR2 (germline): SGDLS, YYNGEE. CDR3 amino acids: CASSGLYGNIQYF. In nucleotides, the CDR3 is TGTGCCAGCAGCGGTCTTTACGGGAACATTCAGTACTTC. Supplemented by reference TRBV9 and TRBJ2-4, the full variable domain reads DSGVTQTPKHLITATGQRVTLRCSPRSGDLSVYWYQQSLDQGLQFLIQYYNGEERAKGNILERFSAQQFPDLHSELNLSSLELGDSALYFCASSGLYGNIQYFGAGTRLSVL.